Described below is a single T cell receptor beta chain sequence and its context. Its matching antigen is unknown. This sample was included in a study of cytomegalovirus exposure and HLA in healthy donors. Study-level points and caveats: In the analysis, some V segments, TRBV6-2 and TRBV6-3 included, were excluded as indistinguishable. In vitro confirmation showed three CMV-associated chains to be CMV antigen specific.

The CDR3 extends over 16 amino acids. Germline CDR1 is LGHNA and CDR2 is YNFKEQ. The junction had 6 bases not matched to a gene; V was cut back by 0 bases and J by 4 bases. A multiplex PCR was run with 60 Vbeta primers and 13 Jbeta primers. Sequencing was performed with immunoSEQ multiplex PCR; in TCRdb, only in-frame clones are kept and a portion is missing. The sample lists about 160,000 clones; 60% to 80% were seen once. Sequencing input: PBMCs. The V call is TRBV4-2, the J call TRBJ2-5, with 9 bases lining up with TRBD2. The source is a man in his thirties or forties in good health and CMV-seropositive. CDR3 sequence: CASSQEMAGGRETQYF. In nucleotides, the CDR3 is TGTGCCAGCAGCCAAGAAATGGCGGGGGGGCGAGAGACCCAGTACTTC.